This TCR beta chain was retrieved from a study of T cells in Graves' hyperthyroidism and ophthalmopathy. Overall study results and limits: Most thyroid clonotypes with frequency above 0.001 were detected in blood.

Amplified TCR beta CDR3 regions came from RNA transcripts. The HTBI set primed first-round TCR CDR3 RT-PCR. MiXCR was run by TCRdb on the multiplex PCR reads, yielding one entry per CDR3 protein. Of some 560,000 distinct CDR3 sequences in the sample, 11% to 15% are singletons; the top ten hold approximately 15%. Germline CDR1 reads SNHLY; CDR2 reads FYNNEI. Unmatched junction bases numbered 2, after V lost 0 bases and J lost 4 bases. This CDR3 region has 14 residues. This clonotype was detected ten times or more. What it binds is not known. The source material was blood. The TCR was taken from a woman between 40 and 50 years old with Graves' hyperthyroidism. The genes are TRBV2 and TRBJ1-2, with 7 bases aligning to TRBD1. The CDR3 DNA follows: TGTGCCAGCAGTGAAGCTGGACAGGCCTATGGCTACACCTTC. It specifies CASSEAGQAYGYTF.